The clone carrying this T cell receptor (beta chain) was detected ten times or more. Its antigen is unidentified. Unique molecular identifiers were attached to individual cDNA molecules. One entry per CDR3 protein, called by TCRdb with MiXCR from the 5' RACE reads. The sample shows 50,000 to 70,000 distinct CDR3 sequences, approximately 9.3% of them seen only once. The data were obtained in a study of early T cells in non-severe SARS-CoV-2 infection. Overall study findings and caveats: The VDJdb matching leaned toward anti-spike CD8 responses and overlooked private and CD4 specificities.

Germline V gene data show CDR1 as MNHNS and CDR2 as SASEGT. V gave up 1 base and J gave up 5 bases, with 12 bases separating them. This CDR3 comprises 15 residues. Material: whole blood. The chain carries TRBV6-1 and TRBJ2-1, with unresolved D. This TCR came from an adult who was a healthcare worker with PCR-confirmed SARS-CoV-2 infection or an uninfected control (not recorded which). Here the CDR3 DNA reads TGTGCCAGCAGTGAAGTTCCCTTTAGCCACAATGAGCAGTTCTTC. It yields the protein CASSEVPFSHNEQFF.